The text below deals with one T cell receptor (beta chain). Its cognate antigen is unknown. The data were obtained in a study of T cells in tumors after PD-1 blockade. Study-level information: No patient had prior checkpoint blockade, systemic immunosuppression, or radiotherapy within 4 weeks. Daily vismodegib 150 mg continued in a subset of anti-PD-1-treated patients.

Overall study results and limits: Clonal replacement was seen across treatment, not between pre-treatment samples.

The data were produced by immunoSEQ multiplex PCR, yet TCRdb's version contains in-frame clones alone and is incomplete. The sample has a few thousand clones, 65% to 75% seen once. Germline V gene lookup returns CDR1 MDHEN and CDR2 SYDVKM. V shed 5 bases and J shed 4 bases, with 9 bases lying between them. This CDR3 contains 14 residues. The sequenced sample was tumor tissue, obtained before anti-PD-1 treatment. This clonotype was obtained from a human donor with basal cell carcinoma. This sequence joins TRBV28 and TRBJ2-6; D may be TRBD1 (6 bases). CDR3 residues: CASSPGVGANVLTF. The CDR3 DNA reads TGTGCCAGCAGTCCAGGGGTCGGGGCCAACGTCCTGACTTTC.